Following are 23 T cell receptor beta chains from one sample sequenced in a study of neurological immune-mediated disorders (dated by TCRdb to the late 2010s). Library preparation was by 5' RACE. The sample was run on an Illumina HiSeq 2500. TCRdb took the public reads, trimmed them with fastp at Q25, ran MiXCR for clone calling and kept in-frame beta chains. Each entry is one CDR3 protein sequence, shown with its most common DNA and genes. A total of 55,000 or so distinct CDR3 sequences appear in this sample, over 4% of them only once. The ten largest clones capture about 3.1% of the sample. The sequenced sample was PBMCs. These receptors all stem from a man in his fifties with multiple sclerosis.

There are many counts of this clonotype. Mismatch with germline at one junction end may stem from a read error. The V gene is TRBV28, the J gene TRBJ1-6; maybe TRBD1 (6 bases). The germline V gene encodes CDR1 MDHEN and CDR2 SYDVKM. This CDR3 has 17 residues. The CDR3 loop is CASSGPSGGAGDSPLNF. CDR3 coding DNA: TGTGCCAGCAGTGGGCCTAGTGGGGGCGCAGGGGATTCACCCCTCAACTTT.

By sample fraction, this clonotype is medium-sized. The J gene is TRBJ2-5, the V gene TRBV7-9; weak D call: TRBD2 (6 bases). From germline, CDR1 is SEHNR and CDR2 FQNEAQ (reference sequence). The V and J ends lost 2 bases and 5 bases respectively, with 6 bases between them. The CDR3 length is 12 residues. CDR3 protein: CASSLLAETQYF. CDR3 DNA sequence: TGTGCCAGCAGCTTACTAGCGGAGACCCAGTACTTC.

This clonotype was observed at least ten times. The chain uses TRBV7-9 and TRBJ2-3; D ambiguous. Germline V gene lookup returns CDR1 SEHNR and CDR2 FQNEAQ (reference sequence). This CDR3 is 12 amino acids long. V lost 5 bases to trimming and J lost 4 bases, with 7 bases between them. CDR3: CASSKSSDTQYF. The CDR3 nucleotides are TGTGCCAGCAGCAAAAGTTCAGATACGCAGTATTTT.

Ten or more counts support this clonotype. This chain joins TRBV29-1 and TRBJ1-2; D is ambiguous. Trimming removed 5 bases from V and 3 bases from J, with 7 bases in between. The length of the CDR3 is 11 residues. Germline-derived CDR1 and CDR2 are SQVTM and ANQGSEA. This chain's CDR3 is CSVPSDYGYTF. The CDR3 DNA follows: TGCAGCGTTCCTTCCGACTATGGCTACACCTTC.

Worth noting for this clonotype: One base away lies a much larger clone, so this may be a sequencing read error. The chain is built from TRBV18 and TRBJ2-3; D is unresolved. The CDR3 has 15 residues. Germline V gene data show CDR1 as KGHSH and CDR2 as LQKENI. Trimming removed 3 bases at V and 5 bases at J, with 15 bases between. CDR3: CASSPLGKALDTQYF. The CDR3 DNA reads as TGTGCCAGCTCACCTCTGGGAAAGGCATTAGATACGCAGTATTTT.

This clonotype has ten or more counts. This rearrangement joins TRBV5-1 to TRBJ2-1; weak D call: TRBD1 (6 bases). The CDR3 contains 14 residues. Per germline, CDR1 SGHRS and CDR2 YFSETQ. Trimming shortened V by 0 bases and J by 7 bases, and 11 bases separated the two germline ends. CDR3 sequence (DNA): TGCGCCAGCAGCTTGGACAGGGTTTCAAATGAGCAGTTCTTC. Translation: CASSLDRVSNEQFF.

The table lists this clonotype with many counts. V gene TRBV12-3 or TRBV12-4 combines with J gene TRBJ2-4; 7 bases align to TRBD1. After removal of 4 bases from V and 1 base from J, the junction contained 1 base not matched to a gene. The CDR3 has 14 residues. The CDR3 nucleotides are TGTGCCAGCAGTTCGGACAGGGCCAAAAACATTCAGTACTTC. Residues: CASSSDRAKNIQYF.

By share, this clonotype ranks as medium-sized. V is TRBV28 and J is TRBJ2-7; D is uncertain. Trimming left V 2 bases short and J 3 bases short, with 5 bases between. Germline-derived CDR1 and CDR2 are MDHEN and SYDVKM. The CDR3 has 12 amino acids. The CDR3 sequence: CASSLRYYEQYF. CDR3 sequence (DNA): TGTGCCAGCAGTTTAAGGTACTACGAGCAGTACTTC.

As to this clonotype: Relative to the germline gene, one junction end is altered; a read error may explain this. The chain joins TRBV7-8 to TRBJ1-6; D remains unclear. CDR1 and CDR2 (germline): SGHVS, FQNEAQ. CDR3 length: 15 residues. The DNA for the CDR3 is TGTGCCAGCAGCTTACGAAGAGCTGATAATTCACCCCTCAACTTT. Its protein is CASSLRRADNSPLNF.

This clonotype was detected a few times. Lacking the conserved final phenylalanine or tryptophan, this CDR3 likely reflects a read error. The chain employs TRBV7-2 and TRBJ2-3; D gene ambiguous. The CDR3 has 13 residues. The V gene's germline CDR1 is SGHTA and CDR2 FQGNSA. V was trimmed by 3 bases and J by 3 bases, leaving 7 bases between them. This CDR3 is CASSFTRTDTQYN. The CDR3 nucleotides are TGTGCCAGCAGCTTTACCAGAACAGATACGCAGTATAAT.

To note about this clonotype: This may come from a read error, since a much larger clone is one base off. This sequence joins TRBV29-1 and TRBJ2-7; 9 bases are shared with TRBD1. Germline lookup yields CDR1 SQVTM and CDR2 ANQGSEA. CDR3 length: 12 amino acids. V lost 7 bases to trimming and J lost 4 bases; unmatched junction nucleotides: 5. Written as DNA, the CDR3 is TGCAGCGCCGGGGACAGGGTATACGAGCAGTACTTC. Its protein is CSAGDRVYEQYF.

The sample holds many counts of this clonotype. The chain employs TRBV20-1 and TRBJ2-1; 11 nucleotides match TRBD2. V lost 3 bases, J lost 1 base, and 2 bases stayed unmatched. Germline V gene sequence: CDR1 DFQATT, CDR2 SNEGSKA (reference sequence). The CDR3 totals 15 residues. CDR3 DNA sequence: TGCAGTGCTAGTTTAGCGGGAGGGTCCTACAATGAGCAGTTCTTC. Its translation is CSASLAGGSYNEQFF.

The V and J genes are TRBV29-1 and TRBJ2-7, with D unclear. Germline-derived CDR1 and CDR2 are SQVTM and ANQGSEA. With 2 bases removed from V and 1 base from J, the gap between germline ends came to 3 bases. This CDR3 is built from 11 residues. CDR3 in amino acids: CSVESSYEQYF. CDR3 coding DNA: TGCAGCGTTGAATCTTCCTACGAGCAGTACTTC.

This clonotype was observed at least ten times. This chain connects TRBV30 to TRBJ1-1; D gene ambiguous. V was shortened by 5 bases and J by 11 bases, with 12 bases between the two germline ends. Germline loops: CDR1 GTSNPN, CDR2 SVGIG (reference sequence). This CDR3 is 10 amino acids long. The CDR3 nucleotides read TGTGCCTGGTTTGTCAGGCGGGCTTTCTTT. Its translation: CAWFVRRAFF.

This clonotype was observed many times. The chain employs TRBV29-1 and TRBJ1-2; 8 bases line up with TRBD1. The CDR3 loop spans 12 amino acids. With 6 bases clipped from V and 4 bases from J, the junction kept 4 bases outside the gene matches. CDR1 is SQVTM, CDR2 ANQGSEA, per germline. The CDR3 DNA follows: TGCAGCGTAGGACAGGGCGCCTATGGCTACACCTTC. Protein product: CSVGQGAYGYTF.

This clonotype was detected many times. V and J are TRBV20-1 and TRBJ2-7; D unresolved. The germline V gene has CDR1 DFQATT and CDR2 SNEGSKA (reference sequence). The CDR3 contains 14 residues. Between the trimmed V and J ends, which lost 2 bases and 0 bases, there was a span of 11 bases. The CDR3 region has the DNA TGCAGTGCTAGACCCATATACCGCTCCTACGAGCAGTACTTC. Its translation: CSARPIYRSYEQYF.

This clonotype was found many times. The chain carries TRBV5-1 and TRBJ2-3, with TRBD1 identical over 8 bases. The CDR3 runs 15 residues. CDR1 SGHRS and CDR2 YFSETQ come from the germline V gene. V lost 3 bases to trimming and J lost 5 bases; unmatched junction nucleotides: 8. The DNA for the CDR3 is TGCGCCAGCAGCTGGAGTCAGGGGGCGAAAGATACGCAGTATTTT. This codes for CASSWSQGAKDTQYF.

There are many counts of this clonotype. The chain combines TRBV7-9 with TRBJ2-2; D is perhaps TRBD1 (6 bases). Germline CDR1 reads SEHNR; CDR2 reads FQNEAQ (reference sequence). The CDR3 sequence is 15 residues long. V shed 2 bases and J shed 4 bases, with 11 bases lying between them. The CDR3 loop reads CASSLLQGRTGELFF. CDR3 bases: TGTGCCAGCAGCTTACTACAGGGCCGCACCGGGGAGCTGTTTTTT.

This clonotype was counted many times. This chain's CDR3 is CASSLSEAVGAAADDAYEQYF. In nucleotides, the CDR3 is TGTGCCAGCAGCCTTAGTGAGGCCGTCGGGGCTGCGGCAGACGATGCCTACGAGCAGTACTTC. The chain combines TRBV7-3 with TRBJ2-7, with D possibly called TRBD1 or TRBD2 (5 bases each). This CDR3 spans 21 amino acids. V lost 5 bases, J lost 2 bases, and 34 bases lay in between. Germline CDR1 is SGHTA and CDR2 is FQGTGA.

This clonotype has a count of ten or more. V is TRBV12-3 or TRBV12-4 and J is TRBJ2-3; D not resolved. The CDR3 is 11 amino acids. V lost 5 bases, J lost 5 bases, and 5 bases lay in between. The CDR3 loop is CASSRKDTQYF. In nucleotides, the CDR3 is TGTGCCAGCAGTAGGAAAGATACGCAGTATTTT.

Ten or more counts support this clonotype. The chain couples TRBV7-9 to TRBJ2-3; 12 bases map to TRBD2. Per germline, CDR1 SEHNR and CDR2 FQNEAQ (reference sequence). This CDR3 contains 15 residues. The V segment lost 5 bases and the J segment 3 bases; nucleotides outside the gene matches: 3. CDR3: CASSNLAGGTDTQYF. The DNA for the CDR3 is TGTGCCAGCAGCAACCTAGCGGGGGGGACAGATACGCAGTATTTT.

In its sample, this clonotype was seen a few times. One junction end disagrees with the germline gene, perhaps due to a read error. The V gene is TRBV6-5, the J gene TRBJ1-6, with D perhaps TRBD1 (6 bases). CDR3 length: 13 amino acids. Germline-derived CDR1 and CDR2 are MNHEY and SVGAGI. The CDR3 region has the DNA TGTGCCAGCAGTTTGGACAGAAGTTCACCCCTCAACTTT. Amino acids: CASSLDRSSPLNF.

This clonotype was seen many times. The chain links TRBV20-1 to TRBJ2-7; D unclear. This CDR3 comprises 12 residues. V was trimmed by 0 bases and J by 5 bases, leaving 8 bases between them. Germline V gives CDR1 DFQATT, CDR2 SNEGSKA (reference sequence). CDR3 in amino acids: CSARDERHEQYF. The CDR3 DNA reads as TGCAGTGCTAGAGATGAACGGCACGAGCAGTACTTC.